The clone carrying this TCR beta chain turned up a few times. Its antigen remains unidentified. This entry is derived from a study of blood T cells in healthy people across ages. General study points: Unsorted PBMCs ruled out conclusive naive versus antigen-experienced comparison.

Then a second PCR, running about 6 to 12 cycles, was carried out with a sample-barcoded 5' primer and a J-beta primer mix. One entry per CDR3 protein, called by TCRdb with MiXCR from the 5' RACE reads. The profile shows roughly 930,000 distinct CDR3 sequences, roughly 50% of them singletons. Trimming removed 6 bases from V and 5 bases from J; junction bases left unmatched: 8. The CDR3 spans 14 residues. The source material was blood. The sequence was collected from a man aged 30 to 45 in good health. The chain links TRBV12-3 or TRBV12-4 to TRBJ2-5; 8 bases match TRBD1. The CDR3 region is CASSPGQGVETQYF. The CDR3 DNA reads TGTGCCAGCAGCCCCGGACAGGGAGTGGAGACCCAGTACTTC.